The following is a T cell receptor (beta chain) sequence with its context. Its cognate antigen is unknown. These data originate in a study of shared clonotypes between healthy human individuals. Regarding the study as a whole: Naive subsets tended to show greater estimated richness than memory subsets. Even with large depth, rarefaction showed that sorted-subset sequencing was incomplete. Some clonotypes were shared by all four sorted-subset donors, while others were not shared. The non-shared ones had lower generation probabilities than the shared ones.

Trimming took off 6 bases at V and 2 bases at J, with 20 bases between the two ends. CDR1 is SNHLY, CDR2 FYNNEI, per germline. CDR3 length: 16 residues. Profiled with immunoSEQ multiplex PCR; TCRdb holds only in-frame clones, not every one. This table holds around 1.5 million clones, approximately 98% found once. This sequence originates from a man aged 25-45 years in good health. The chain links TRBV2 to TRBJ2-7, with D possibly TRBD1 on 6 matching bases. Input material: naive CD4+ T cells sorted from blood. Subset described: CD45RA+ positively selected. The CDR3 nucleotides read TGTGCCAGCAGAGAAAGGACAGTCTCTCCCCCCTACGAGCAGTACTTC. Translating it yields CASRERTVSPPYEQYF.